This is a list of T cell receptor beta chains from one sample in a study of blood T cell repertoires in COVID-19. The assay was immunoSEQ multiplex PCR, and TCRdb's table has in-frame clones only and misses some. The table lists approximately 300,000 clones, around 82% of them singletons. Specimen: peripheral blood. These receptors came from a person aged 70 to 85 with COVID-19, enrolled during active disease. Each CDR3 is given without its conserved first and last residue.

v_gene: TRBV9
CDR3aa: ASSLRDTLVSGNTIY

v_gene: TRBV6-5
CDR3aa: ASSTDRVGTEAF

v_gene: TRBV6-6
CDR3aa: ASNTGNWEAF

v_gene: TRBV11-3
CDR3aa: ASSLGSGGNEQF

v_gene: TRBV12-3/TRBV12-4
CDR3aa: ASRTGTSYGYT

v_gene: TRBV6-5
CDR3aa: ATAGGGQGLETQY

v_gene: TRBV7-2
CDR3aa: ASSFLGPWAFEQY

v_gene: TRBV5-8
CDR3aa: ASSLERGGAWYNEQF

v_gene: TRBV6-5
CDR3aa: ASSYDIAGGEKQF

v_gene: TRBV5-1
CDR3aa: ASSWTGSYEQY

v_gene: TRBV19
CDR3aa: ASSTGTRADTQY

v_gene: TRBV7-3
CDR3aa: ASSSSPNTEAF

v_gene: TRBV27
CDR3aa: ASSPGTGSNQPQH

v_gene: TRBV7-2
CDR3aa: ASSVGQNTEAF

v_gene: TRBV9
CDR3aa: ASSATVYGYT

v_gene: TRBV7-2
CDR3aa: ASSVGPAGQGSEAF

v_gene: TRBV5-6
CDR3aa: ASSSRYTGELF

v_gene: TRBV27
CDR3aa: ASSLSQGATEAF

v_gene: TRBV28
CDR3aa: ASSFRGNTEAF

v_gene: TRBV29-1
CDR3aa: SVSGRANTEAF

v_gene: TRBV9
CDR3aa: ASSTLARTDTQY

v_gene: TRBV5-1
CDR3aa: ASSLEGGAPSYEQY

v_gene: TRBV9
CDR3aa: ASSYRSPGELF

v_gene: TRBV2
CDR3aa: ASFSTEGANVLT

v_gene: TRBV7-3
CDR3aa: ASSPGGASGNTIY

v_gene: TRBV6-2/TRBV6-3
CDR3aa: ASSWRAGVYTGELF

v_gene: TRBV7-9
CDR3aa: ASSLALVSEAF

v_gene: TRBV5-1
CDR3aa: ASSLRGLSTDTQY

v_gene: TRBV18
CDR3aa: ASSPRQSPATNEKLF

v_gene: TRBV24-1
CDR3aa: ATSATMNTGELF

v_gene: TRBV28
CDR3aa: ASRSGDYGYT

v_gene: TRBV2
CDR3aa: ASSAGGQPNQPQH

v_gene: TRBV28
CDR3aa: ASSLSRGSGTIYNEQF

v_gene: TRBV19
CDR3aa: ASKGTAFRYTEAF

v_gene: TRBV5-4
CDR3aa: ASSLAGQGLNTEAF

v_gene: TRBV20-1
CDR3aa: SPQGKETQY

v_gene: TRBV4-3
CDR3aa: ASSGTGTGKLSPLH

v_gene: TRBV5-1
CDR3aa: ASSLLQGEYNEQF

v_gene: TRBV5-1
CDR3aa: ASSPDPRVYNTEAF

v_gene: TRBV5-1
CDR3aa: ASSNTRPGTVNYGYT

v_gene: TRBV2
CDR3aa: ASTGDRDQASSYEQY

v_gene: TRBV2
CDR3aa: ANTITRDTRKAF

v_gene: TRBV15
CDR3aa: ATSRDGQGAYGYT

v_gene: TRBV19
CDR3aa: ASSTMFSRNTEAF

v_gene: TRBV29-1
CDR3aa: SVAAGGEYTEAF

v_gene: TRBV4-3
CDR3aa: ASSQDLSEGNYNEQF

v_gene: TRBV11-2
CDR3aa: ASSVPGLPSGANVLT

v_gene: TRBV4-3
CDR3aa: ASSPYPPSGVNTGELF

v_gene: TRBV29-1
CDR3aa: SVRRGTGYNEQF

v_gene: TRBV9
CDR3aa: ASSERVYTEAF

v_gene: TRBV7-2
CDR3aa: ASSSSGTGRANTIY